This TCR beta chain was recovered during a study of Graves' ophthalmopathy and Graves' hyperthyroidism. Findings of the study overall: Most thyroid clonotypes expanded beyond 0.001 frequency were also found in blood.

This clonotype has a count of ten or more. Its specificity is unknown. CDR3 regions of TCR beta were amplified from RNA transcripts. The library came from an HTBI-primed first-round RT-PCR and a second-round multiplex PCR. TCRdb fed the multiplex PCR reads into MiXCR, producing one record per CDR3 protein. Counted here are hundreds of thousands of distinct CDR3 sequences, approximately 21% occurring once; the ten biggest clones make up roughly 3%. The study recruited hyperthyroidism patients aged 18 to 65 who were newly diagnosed, under 2 months' duration. Clinicians diagnosed using symptoms, serum thyroxine, TRAb, thyroid ultrasound and orbital computed tomography. The TCR originated in a woman aged 18 to 35 with stable Graves' hyperthyroidism. Sequenced: peripheral blood.

The CDR3: CASSLWGRTEAFF. CDR3 in DNA: TGTGCCAGCAGTTTATGGGGGAGAACTGAAGCTTTCTTT. This sequence joins TRBV11-2 and TRBJ1-1; D might be TRBD1 (5 bases). CDR3 length: 13 residues. CDR1 is SGHAT and CDR2 is FQNNGV in the germline V gene. V lost 6 bases to trimming and J lost 5 bases, with 13 bases between them.